One sample yielded the 27 T cell receptor beta chains listed below, sequenced in a study of blood T cells in healthy people across ages. Using a J-beta primer mix together with a sample-barcoded 5' primer, a second PCR was run for roughly 7 to 12 cycles. TCRdb redid the calling of the 5' RACE reads with MiXCR, one entry per CDR3 protein. This table holds over 1,200,000 distinct CDR3 sequences, 59% found once. The sequencing input was blood. The source is a man between 18 and 29 years old in good health.

This clonotype was detected only a few times. The V and J genes are TRBV4-2 and TRBJ1-1; D perhaps matches TRBD1 (6 bases). The CDR3 is 15 residues long. Germline V gene sequence: CDR1 LGHNA, CDR2 YNFKEQ. Trimming shortened V by 2 bases and J by 1 base, and 11 bases separated the two germline ends. The CDR3 spells CASSQPTGKNTEAFF. CDR3 DNA: TGTGCCAGCAGCCAACCGACAGGCAAGAACACTGAAGCTTTCTTT.

The chain combines TRBV4-2 with TRBJ2-5, with D perhaps matching TRBD2 (6 bases). Germline V gene data show CDR1 as LGHNA and CDR2 as YNFKEQ. Trimming cost V 5 bases and J 5 bases, with 15 bases left between them. CDR3 size: 14 residues. The CDR3 nucleotides are TGTGCCAGCAGCTCCGGACTACGCGGGGAGACCCAGTACTTC. It codes for CASSSGLRGETQYF.

This clonotype was picked up a small number of times. The genes are TRBV27 and TRBJ2-7; 7 positions agree with TRBD1. The germline gives CDR1 MNHEY, CDR2 SMNVEV (reference sequence). CDR3 length: 13 residues. With 4 bases clipped from V and 5 bases from J, the junction kept 5 bases outside the gene matches. The CDR3 spells CASSWLQGDEQYF. CDR3 sequence (DNA): TGTGCCAGCAGTTGGTTGCAGGGGGACGAGCAGTACTTC.

The chain couples TRBV11-3 to TRBJ2-1, with TRBD2 matching over 14 bases. CDR1 and CDR2 from the germline V gene are SGHNT and YENEEA. The trim removed 0 bases at V and 8 bases at J, leaving 12 bases unmatched. The CDR3 has 19 residues. CDR3 residues: CASSLESRLAGGPSYEQFF. The DNA of the CDR3 is TGTGCCAGCAGCTTAGAATCACGACTAGCGGGAGGGCCTTCTTATGAGCAGTTCTTC.

The chain joins TRBV5-1 to TRBJ2-7; D ambiguous. Germline-derived CDR1 and CDR2 are SGHRS and YFSETQ. Trimming took off 4 bases at V and 0 bases at J, with 17 bases between the two ends. The CDR3 length is 16 residues. The CDR3 coding sequence is TGCGCCAGCAGCGTGAATGGGGATCCGAGCTCCTACGAGCAGTACTTC. It codes for CASSVNGDPSSYEQYF.

The CDR3 DNA follows: TGTGCCAGCAGCTCAACAGGGGGCGAAGGCCCCAATGAGCAGTTCTTC. Its translation is CASSSTGGEGPNEQFF. The V call is TRBV13, the J call TRBJ2-1; 9 nucleotides align to TRBD1. Germline loops: CDR1 PRHDT, CDR2 FYEKMQ (reference sequence). This CDR3 region has 16 residues. The ends lost 4 bases at V and 6 bases at J; junction bases unmatched: 10.

V and J are TRBV7-9 and TRBJ1-1; 7 positions agree with TRBD1. Germline-derived CDR1 and CDR2 are SEHNR and FQNEAQ (reference sequence). Trimming at V came to 5 bases and at J to 4 bases, leaving 19 bases not matched to a gene. The CDR3 runs to 18 residues. DNA of the CDR3: TGTGCCAGCAGCATACCGGACAGGAATGGGCGGGGGGGCACTGAAGCTTTCTTT. Translation gives CASSIPDRNGRGGTEAFF.

V and J are TRBV20-1 and TRBJ2-1, with D maybe TRBD2 (5 bases). Between the trimmed V and J ends, which lost 3 bases and 4 bases, there was a span of 13 bases. The CDR3 has 14 residues. CDR1 is DFQATT, CDR2 SNEGSKA, per germline (reference sequence). CDR3 nucleotides: TGCAGTGCTAGTTCTCCCGGGATTTACAATGAGCAGTTCTTC. This sequence encodes CSASSPGIYNEQFF.

CDR3: CASSAGGRESCEQYF. For the CDR3, the DNA is TGTGCCAGCAGTGCAGGCGGCAGGGAAAGCTGCGAGCAGTACTTC. This chain uses TRBV12-3 or TRBV12-4 with TRBJ2-7; possible D gene TRBD1, 5 bases. This CDR3 is built from 15 residues. The germline V and J ends were trimmed by 5 bases and 6 bases, with 20 bases remaining between them.

The chain links TRBV7-9 to TRBJ2-6; 8 nucleotides line up with TRBD1. The CDR3 runs to 18 residues. Germline CDR1 reads SEHNR; CDR2 reads FQNEAQ (reference sequence). J was trimmed by 2 bases and V by 6 bases; bases with no gene match: 12. The CDR3 is CASSRQGRDGAGANVLTF. The DNA of the CDR3 is TGTGCCAGCAGTCGACAGGGGAGAGACGGCGCTGGGGCCAACGTCCTGACTTTC.

The chain employs TRBV7-9 and TRBJ2-1; 14 bases align to TRBD2. This CDR3 region has 18 residues. V lost 5 bases to trimming and J lost 1 base; unmatched junction nucleotides: 7. Germline values: CDR1 SEHNR, CDR2 FQNEAQ (reference sequence). CDR3: CASSLGTSGRRSYNEQFF. The CDR3 DNA follows: TGTGCCAGCAGCCTCGGGACTAGCGGGAGACGGTCCTACAATGAGCAGTTCTTC. Full variable domain (missing parts from reference TRBV7-9 and TRBJ2-1): DTGVSQNPRHKITKRGQNVTFRCDPISEHNRLYWYRQTLGQGPEFLTYFQNEAQLEKSRLLSDRFSAERPKGSFSTLEIQRTEQGDSAMYLCASSLGTSGRRSYNEQFFGPGTRLTVL.

V gene TRBV11-2 combines with J gene TRBJ2-1, with a tentative D call TRBD2 (6 bases). Trimming left V 1 base short and J 2 bases short, with 12 bases between. The CDR3 has 16 amino acids. Germline values: CDR1 SGHAT, CDR2 FQNNGV. Here the CDR3 reads CASSLVSRGAYNEQFF. In DNA, the CDR3 is TGTGCCAGCAGCTTAGTCTCTCGCGGGGCCTACAATGAGCAGTTCTTC.

The chain is built from TRBV10-3 and TRBJ2-5, with D perhaps matching TRBD1 (6 bases). The J call may be wrong; the DNA end is better matched by TRBJ2-7. Germline CDR1 and CDR2: ENHRY and SYGVKD. The CDR3 is made up of 12 amino acids. CDR3 sequence reads: CAINQQGYEQYF. The DNA of the CDR3 is TGTGCCATCAACCAACAGGGCTACGAGCAGTACTTC.

This clonotype was counted only a few times. This rearrangement joins TRBV7-9 to TRBJ1-2; no definite D call. Trimming took off 5 bases at V and 5 bases at J, with 21 bases between the two ends. This CDR3 has 16 residues. Germline CDR1 is SEHNR and CDR2 is FQNEAQ (reference sequence). This CDR3 reads CASSPTGGSPFYGYTF. The CDR3 nucleotides are TGTGCCAGCAGCCCTACGGGCGGCTCCCCGTTTTATGGCTACACCTTC.

There are many counts of this clonotype. This chain joins TRBV20-1 and TRBJ2-1; D is unclear. Germline CDR1 and CDR2: DFQATT and SNEGSKA (reference sequence). V dropped 3 bases and J dropped 4 bases, with 10 bases sitting between them. The CDR3 is 13 residues long. DNA for the CDR3: TGCAGTGCTAGCCCTCAAACATACAATGAGCAGTTCTTC. It specifies CSASPQTYNEQFF.

The V call is TRBV20-1, the J call TRBJ2-5; 7 bases match TRBD2. The junction had 5 bases not matched to a gene; V was cut back by 3 bases and J by 4 bases. The CDR3 has 13 amino acids. The germline CDR1 and CDR2 sequences are DFQATT and SNEGSKA (reference sequence). Written as DNA, the CDR3 is TGCAGTGCTAGTCCGGGAGGAAGAGAGACCCAGTACTTC. This gives the protein CSASPGGRETQYF.

This clonotype was counted a few times. The J gene is TRBJ2-7, the V gene TRBV4-1; a possible D gene is TRBD2 (6 bases). The CDR3 totals 14 residues. CDR1 and CDR2 (germline): MGHRA, YSYEKL. Trimming left V 3 bases short and J 1 base short, with 10 bases between. Here the CDR3 DNA reads TGCGCCAGCAGCCACGCGGGGAGTTCCTACGAGCAGTACTTC. Its translation is CASSHAGSSYEQYF.

This clonotype came up a few times. J is TRBJ2-4 and V is TRBV25-1, with 7 bases lining up with TRBD2. The J call may be mistaken, given a closer DNA end match to TRBJ2-7. This CDR3 is 13 amino acids long. CDR1 is MGHDK and CDR2 is SYGVNS in the germline V gene. This chain's CDR3 is CASSETSINEQYF. CDR3 sequence (DNA): TGTGCCAGCAGTGAGACTAGCATCAACGAGCAGTACTTC.

The chain has TRBV20-1 and TRBJ2-1; 11 positions agree with TRBD2. Germline V gene sequence: CDR1 DFQATT, CDR2 SNEGSKA (reference sequence). This CDR3 contains 16 residues. V gave up 2 bases and J gave up 7 bases; unmatched junction bases: 10. The CDR3 loop is CSARLSTSGRTNEQFF. CDR3 DNA sequence: TGCAGTGCTAGACTTTCTACTAGCGGGAGAACGAATGAGCAGTTCTTC.

This chain joins TRBV6-5 and TRBJ2-4; 8 bases are a match to TRBD1. Germline-derived CDR1 and CDR2 are MNHEY and SVGAGI. The V segment lost 6 bases and the J segment 7 bases; nucleotides outside the gene matches: 2. The CDR3 runs to 12 residues. The CDR3 protein is CASRGTGNIQYF. CDR3 in DNA: TGTGCCAGCAGAGGGACAGGCAACATTCAGTACTTC.

CDR3 sequence reads: CASSQEGRGYNEQFF. The CDR3 nucleotides read TGCGCCAGCAGCCAAGAGGGGAGGGGGTACAATGAGCAGTTCTTC. This chain uses TRBV4-3 with TRBJ2-1; D possibly corresponds to TRBD2 (7 bases). The CDR3 extends over 15 amino acids. V dropped 0 bases and J dropped 4 bases, with 10 bases sitting between them. In germline, CDR1 is LGHNA, CDR2 YSLEER.

This clonotype was observed a few times. This chain links TRBV4-1 with TRBJ2-5; 14 nucleotides line up with TRBD2. The J call is uncertain, as TRBJ2-7 better fits the DNA end. Germline V gene lookup returns CDR1 MGHRA and CDR2 YSYEKL. The CDR3 runs 18 residues. Written as DNA, the CDR3 is TGCGCCAGCAGCCTTGAACCGGGGGGGACTAGCGGGAGCCACGAGCAGTACTTC. Translated, it gives CASSLEPGGTSGSHEQYF.

V and J are TRBV20-1 and TRBJ2-1, with D possibly called TRBD1 or TRBD2 (5 bases each). Germline CDR1 reads DFQATT; CDR2 reads SNEGSKA (reference sequence). Trimming shortened V by 3 bases and J by 2 bases, and 14 bases separated the two germline ends. The CDR3 is 15 amino acids. CDR3 amino acids: CSASGQGETYNEQFF. CDR3 nucleotide sequence: TGCAGTGCTAGTGGGCAGGGAGAAACCTACAATGAGCAGTTCTTC.

The V and J genes are TRBV7-9 and TRBJ2-4, with D perhaps matching TRBD1 (6 bases). The J call could be wrong; TRBJ2-7 is a better fit for the DNA end. Germline lookup yields CDR1 SEHNR and CDR2 FQNEAQ (reference sequence). The CDR3 has 16 residues. As DNA, the CDR3 is TGTGCCAGCAGCCCCCCGACAGGCCTGTCCCGGGACGAGCAGTACTTC. This sequence encodes CASSPPTGLSRDEQYF.

The DNA of the CDR3 is TGCGCCAGTCGTCGTGCGGACTATGGCTACACCTTC. Translating it yields CASRRADYGYTF. The gene calls are TRBV5-1 and TRBJ1-2; D is ambiguous. CDR1 and CDR2 from the germline V gene are SGHRS and YFSETQ. The CDR3 totals 12 residues. V lost 8 bases and J lost 3, with 11 bases in between.

V usage is TRBV28 and J usage is TRBJ2-5; 8 nucleotides align to TRBD1. The tail of the sequence fits TRBJ2-7 better, so the J call may be wrong. This CDR3 region has 18 residues. The germline gives CDR1 MDHEN, CDR2 SYDVKM. The CDR3: CASSFPAGRGLHSYEQYF. The CDR3 coding sequence is TGTGCCAGCAGTTTTCCCGCCGGCAGGGGGCTACATTCCTACGAGCAGTACTTC.

The chain carries TRBV29-1 and TRBJ1-2; TRBD1 matches 7 bases. The ends lost 6 bases at V and 3 bases at J; junction bases unmatched: 10. The CDR3 has 14 residues. Per the germline V gene, CDR1 is SQVTM and CDR2 is ANQGSEA. This CDR3 reads CSVARQGGYYGYTF. The CDR3 DNA sequence: TGCAGCGTCGCCCGACAGGGAGGATACTATGGCTACACCTTC. The full variable domain, in which reference TRBV29-1 and TRBJ1-2 provide the parts outside the CDR3, is SAVISQKPSRDICQRGTSLTIQCQVDSQVTMMFWYRQQPGQSLTLIATANQGSEATYESGFVIDKFPISRPNLTFSTLTVSNMSPEDSSIYLCSVARQGGYYGYTFGSGTRLTVV.